This record concerns one T cell receptor (beta chain) sequence. These data come from a study of OX40 agonist ivuxolimab in advanced cancers. The CDR3 sequence is 12 residues long. V was clipped by 3 bases and J by 5 bases, with 7 bases between them. The germline CDR1 and CDR2 sequences are SGHDT and YYEEEE. This table comes from immunoSEQ multiplex PCR, and its TCRdb copy is limited to in-frame clones, with some not included. The sample lists 28,000 or so clones, almost 80% seen once, with more than 9.5% in the top ten. At cycle 4 day 1, cycle 7 day 1, and baseline, blood was sampled. The source material was CD4+ or CD8+ T cells sorted from blood, sampled in a trial of the OX40 agonist ivuxolimab. The sequence came from an adult with an advanced solid tumor such as melanoma, head and neck, liver or kidney cancer. This chain links TRBV5-6 with TRBJ2-3, with D uncertain. CDR3 nucleotide sequence: TGTGCCAGCAGCTCCCACGGAGATACGCAGTATTTT. Amino acid sequence: CASSSHGDTQYF.